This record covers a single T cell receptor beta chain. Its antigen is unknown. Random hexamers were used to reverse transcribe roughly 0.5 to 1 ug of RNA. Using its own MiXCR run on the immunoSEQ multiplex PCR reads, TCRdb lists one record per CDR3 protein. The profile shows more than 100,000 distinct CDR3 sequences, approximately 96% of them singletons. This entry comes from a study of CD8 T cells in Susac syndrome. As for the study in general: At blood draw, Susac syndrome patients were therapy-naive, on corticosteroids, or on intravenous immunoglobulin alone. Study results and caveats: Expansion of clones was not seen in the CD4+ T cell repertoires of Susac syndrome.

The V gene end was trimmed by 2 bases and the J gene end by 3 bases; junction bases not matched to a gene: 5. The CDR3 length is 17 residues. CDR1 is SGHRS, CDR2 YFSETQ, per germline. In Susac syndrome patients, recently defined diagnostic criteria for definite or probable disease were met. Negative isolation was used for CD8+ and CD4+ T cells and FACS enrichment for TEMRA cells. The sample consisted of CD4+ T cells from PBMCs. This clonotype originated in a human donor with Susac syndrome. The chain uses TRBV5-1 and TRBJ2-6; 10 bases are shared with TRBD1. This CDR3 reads CASSFRDRGNGANVLTF. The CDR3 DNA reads TGCGCCAGCAGCTTCCGGGACAGGGGCAATGGGGCCAACGTCCTGACTTTC.